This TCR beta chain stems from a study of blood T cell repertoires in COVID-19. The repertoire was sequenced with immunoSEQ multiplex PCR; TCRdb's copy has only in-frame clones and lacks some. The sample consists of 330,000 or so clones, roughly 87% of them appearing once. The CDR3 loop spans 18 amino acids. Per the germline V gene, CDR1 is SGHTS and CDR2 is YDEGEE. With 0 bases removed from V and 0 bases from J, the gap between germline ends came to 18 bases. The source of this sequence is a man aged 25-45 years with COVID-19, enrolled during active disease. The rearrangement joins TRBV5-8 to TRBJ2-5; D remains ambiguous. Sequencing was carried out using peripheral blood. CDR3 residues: CASSLAPEVRAYQETQYF. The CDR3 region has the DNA TGTGCCAGCAGCTTGGCTCCCGAGGTCAGAGCGTACCAAGAGACCCAGTACTTC. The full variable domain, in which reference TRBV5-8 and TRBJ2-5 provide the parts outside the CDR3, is EAGVTQSPTHLIKTRGQQATLRCSPISGHTSVYWYQQALGLGLQFLLWYDEGEERNRGNFPPRFSGRQFPNYSSELNVNALELEDSALYLCASSLAPEVRAYQETQYFGPGTRLLVL.